The subject of this entry is one T cell receptor (beta chain). The antigen remains unidentified. Using its own MiXCR run on the RT-PCR reads, TCRdb lists one record per CDR3 protein. This sample has about half a million distinct CDR3 sequences, with 7.6% found just once. The data are from a study of response to subunit inactivated influenza vaccine. Study findings and constraints: The authors offered the suggestion that each seasonal influenza vaccination recruits few new T cells.

V gave up 5 bases and J gave up 9 bases, with 16 bases separating them. Germline V CDR1 and CDR2: SGHTA, FQGNSA. The CDR3 runs 14 residues. The chain recombines TRBV7-2 with TRBJ2-2; TRBD1 or TRBD2 may be the D gene (5 bases each). The sequence came from a man in his fifties or sixties who received an inactivated influenza vaccine. The source was PBMCs from blood, collected around 25 months after vaccination. The CDR3 spells CASSPGTPVRELFF. The CDR3 nucleotides are TGTGCCAGCAGCCCCGGGACGCCGGTCCGGGAGCTGTTTTTT.